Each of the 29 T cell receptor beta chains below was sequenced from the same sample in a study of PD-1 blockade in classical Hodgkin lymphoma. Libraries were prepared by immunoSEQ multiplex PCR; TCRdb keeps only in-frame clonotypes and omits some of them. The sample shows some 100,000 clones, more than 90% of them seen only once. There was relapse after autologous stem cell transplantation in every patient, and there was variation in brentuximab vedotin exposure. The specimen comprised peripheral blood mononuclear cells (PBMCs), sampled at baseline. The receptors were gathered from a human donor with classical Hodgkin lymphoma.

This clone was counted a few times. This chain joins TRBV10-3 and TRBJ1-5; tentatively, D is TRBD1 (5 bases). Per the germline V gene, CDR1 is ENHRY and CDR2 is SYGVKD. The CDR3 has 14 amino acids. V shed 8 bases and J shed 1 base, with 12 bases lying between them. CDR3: CAIGQGGSNQPQHF. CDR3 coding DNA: TGTGCCATCGGGCAGGGTGGAAGCAATCAGCCCCAGCATTTT.

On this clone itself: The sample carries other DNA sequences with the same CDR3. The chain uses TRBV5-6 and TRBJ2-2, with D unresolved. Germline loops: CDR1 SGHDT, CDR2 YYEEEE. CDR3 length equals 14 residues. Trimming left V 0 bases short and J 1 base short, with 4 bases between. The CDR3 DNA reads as TGTGCCAGCAGCTTGGGTCAGAACACCGGGGAGCTGTTTTTT. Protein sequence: CASSLGQNTGELFF.

The CDR3 DNA sequence: TGTGCCAGCTCACAAACTAGCGGGAGTGGCACCGGGGAGCTGTTTTTT. The encoded protein is CASSQTSGSGTGELFF. The J gene is TRBJ2-2, the V gene TRBV18; 11 positions match TRBD2. The CDR3 totals 16 residues. The V gene's germline CDR1 is KGHSH and CDR2 LQKENI. The J segment lost 4 bases and the V segment lost 4 bases, leaving 5 bases of the junction unmatched.

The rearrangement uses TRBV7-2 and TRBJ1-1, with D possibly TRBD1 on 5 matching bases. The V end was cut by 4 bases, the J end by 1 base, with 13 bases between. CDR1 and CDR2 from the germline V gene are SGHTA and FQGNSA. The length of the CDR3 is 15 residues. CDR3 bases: TGTGCCAGCAGCTCTAGACAGCTGACGAACACTGAAGCTTTCTTT. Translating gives CASSSRQLTNTEAFF.

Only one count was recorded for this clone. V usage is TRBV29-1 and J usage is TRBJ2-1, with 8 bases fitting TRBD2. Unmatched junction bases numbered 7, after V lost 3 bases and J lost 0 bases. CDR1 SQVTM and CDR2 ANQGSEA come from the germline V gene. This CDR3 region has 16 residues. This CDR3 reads CSVDLAGTSSYNEQFF. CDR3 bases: TGCAGCGTTGATCTAGCGGGCACGAGCTCCTACAATGAGCAGTTCTTC.

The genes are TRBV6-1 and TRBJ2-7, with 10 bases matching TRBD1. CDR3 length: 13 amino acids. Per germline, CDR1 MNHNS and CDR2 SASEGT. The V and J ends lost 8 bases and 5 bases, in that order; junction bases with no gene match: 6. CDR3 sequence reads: CASGRQGADEQYF. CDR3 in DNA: TGTGCCAGCGGACGACAGGGGGCGGACGAGCAGTACTTC.

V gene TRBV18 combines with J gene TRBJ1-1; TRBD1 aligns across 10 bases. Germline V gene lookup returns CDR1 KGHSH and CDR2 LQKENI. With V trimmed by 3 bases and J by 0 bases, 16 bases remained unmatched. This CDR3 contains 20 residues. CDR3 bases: TGTGCCAGCTCACCTCGGGGACAGGGGTCGACTCGTCGCCTGAACACTGAAGCTTTCTTT. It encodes CASSPRGQGSTRRLNTEAFF.

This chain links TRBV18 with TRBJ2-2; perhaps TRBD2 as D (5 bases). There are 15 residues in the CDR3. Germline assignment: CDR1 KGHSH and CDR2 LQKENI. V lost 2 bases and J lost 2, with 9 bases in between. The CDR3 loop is CASSPTRDNTGELFF. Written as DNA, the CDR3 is TGTGCCAGCTCACCAACCCGGGATAACACCGGGGAGCTGTTTTTT.

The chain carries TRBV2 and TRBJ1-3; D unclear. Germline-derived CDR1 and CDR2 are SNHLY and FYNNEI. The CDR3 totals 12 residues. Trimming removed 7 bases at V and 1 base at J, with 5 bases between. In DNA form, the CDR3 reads TGTGCCAGCACCGTTTCTGGAAACACCATATATTTT. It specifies CASTVSGNTIYF.

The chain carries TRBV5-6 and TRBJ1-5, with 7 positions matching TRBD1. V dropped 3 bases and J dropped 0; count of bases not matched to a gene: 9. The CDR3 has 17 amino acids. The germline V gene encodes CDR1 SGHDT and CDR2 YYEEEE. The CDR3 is CASSSMDRPYSNQPQHF. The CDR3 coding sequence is TGTGCCAGCAGCTCGATGGACAGGCCATATAGCAATCAGCCCCAGCATTTT.

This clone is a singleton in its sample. DNA for the CDR3: TGTGCCAGCACTTTTCTCGAAACCGGGGAGCTGTTTTTT. Its translation: CASTFLETGELFF. The chain joins TRBV27 to TRBJ2-2; no firm D call. Trimming removed 7 bases at V and 5 bases at J, with 11 bases between. The CDR3 is 13 amino acids. Germline V gives CDR1 MNHEY, CDR2 SMNVEV (reference sequence).

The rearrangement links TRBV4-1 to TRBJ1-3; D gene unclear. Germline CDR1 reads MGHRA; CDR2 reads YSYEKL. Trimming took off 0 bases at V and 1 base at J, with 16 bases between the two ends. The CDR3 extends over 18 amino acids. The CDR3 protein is CASSQEGPRGWSGNTIYF. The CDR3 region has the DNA TGCGCCAGCAGCCAAGAGGGCCCCCGAGGGTGGTCTGGAAACACCATATATTTT.

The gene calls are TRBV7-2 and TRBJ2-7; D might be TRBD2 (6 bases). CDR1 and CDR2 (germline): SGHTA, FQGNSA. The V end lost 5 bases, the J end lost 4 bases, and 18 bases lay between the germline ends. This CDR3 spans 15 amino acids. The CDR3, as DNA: TGTGCCAGCAGCCCCGCCGGGCCGGGGGAATACGAGCAGTACTTC. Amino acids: CASSPAGPGEYEQYF.

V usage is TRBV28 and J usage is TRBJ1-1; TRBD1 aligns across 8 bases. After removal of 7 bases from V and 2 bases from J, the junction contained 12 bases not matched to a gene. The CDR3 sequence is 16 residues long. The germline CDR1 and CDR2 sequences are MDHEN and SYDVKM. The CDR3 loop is CASTPIDRGENTEAFF. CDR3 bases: TGTGCCAGCACTCCGATTGACAGGGGCGAAAACACTGAAGCTTTCTTT.

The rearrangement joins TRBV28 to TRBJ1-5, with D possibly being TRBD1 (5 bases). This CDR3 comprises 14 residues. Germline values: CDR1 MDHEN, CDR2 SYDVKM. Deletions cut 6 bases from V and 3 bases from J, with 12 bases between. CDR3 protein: CASSGQGPNQPQHF. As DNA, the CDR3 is TGTGCCAGCAGCGGACAAGGCCCCAATCAGCCCCAGCATTTT.

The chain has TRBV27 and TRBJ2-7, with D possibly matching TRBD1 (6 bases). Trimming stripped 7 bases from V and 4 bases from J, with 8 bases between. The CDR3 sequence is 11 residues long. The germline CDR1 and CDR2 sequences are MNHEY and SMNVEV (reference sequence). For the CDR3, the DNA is TGTGCCAGCATCAGGGGTTACGAGCAGTACTTC. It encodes CASIRGYEQYF.

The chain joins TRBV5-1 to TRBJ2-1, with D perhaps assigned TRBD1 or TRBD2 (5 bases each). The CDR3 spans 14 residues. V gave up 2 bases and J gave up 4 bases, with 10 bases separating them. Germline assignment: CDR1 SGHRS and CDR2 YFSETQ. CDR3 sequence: CASSFRDGYNEQFF. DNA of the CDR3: TGCGCCAGCAGCTTTAGGGACGGTTACAATGAGCAGTTCTTC.

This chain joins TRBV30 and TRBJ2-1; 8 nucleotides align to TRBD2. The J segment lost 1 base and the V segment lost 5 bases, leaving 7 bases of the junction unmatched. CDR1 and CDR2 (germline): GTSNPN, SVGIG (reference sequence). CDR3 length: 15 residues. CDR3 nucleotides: TGTGCCTGGCAACCGGGACTAGTTTCCTACAATGAGCAGTTCTTC. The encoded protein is CAWQPGLVSYNEQFF.

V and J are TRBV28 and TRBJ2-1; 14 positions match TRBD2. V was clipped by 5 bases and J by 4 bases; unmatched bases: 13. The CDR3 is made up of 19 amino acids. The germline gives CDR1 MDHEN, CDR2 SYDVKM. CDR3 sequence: CASSPSGLAGALPYNEQFF. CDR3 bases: TGTGCCAGCAGTCCCTCGGGACTAGCGGGAGCACTCCCTTACAATGAGCAGTTCTTC.

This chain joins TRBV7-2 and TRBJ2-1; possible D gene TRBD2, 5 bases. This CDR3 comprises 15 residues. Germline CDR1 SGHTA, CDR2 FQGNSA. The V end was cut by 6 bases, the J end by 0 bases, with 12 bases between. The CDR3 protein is CASRLERSSYNEQFF. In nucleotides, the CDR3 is TGTGCCAGCAGACTAGAGCGGAGCTCCTACAATGAGCAGTTCTTC.

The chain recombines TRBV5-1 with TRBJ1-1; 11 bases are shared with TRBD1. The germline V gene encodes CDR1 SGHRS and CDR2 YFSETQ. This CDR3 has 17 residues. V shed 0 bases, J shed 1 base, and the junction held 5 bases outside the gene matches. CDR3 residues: CASSLVGQGAANTEAFF. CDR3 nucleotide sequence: TGCGCCAGCAGCTTGGTCGGACAGGGGGCTGCGAACACTGAAGCTTTCTTT.

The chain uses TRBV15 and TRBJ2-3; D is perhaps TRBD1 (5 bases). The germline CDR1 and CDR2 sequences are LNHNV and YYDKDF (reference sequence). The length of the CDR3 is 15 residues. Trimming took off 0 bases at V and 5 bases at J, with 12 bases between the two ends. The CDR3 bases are TGTGCCACCAGCAGAGAAGGACACAGAGGAGATACGCAGTATTTT. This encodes CATSREGHRGDTQYF.

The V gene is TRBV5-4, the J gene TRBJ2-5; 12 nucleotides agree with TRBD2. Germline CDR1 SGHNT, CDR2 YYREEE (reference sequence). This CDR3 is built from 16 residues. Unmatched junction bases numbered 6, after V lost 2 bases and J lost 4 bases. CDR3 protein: CASSFEPGLAGETQYF. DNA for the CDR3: TGTGCCAGCAGCTTTGAGCCGGGACTAGCGGGAGAGACCCAGTACTTC. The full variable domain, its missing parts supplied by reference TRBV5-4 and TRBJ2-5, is ETGVTQSPTHLIKTRGQQVTLRCSSQSGHNTVSWYQQALGQGPQFIFQYYREEENGRGNFPPRFSGLQFPNYSSELNVNALELDDSALYLCASSFEPGLAGETQYFGPGTRLLVL.

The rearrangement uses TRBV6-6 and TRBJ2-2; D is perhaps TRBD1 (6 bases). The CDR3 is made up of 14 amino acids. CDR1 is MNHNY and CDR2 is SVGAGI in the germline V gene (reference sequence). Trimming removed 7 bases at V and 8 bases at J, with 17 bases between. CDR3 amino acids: CASTTGQGRGELFF. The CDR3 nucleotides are TGTGCCAGCACAACAGGCCAGGGGAGAGGGGAGCTGTTTTTT.

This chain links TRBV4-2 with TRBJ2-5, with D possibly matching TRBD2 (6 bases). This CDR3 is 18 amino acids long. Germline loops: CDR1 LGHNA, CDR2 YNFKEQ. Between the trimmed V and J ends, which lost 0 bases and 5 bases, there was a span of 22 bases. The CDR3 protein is CASSQDWGEASSGETQYF. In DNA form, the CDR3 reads TGTGCCAGCAGCCAAGATTGGGGGGAAGCGTCGAGTGGGGAGACCCAGTACTTC.

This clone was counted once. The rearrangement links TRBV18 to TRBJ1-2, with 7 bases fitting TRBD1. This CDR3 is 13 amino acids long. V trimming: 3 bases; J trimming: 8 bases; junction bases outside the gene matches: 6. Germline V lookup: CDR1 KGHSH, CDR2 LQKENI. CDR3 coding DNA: TGTGCCAGCTCACCGGTGAACAGGGGCGGCTACACCTTC. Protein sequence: CASSPVNRGGYTF.

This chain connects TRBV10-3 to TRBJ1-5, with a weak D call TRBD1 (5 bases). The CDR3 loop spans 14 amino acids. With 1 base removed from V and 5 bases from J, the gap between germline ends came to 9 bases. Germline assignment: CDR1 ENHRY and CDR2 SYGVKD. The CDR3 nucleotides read TGTGCCATCAGTGAGTGGGGGGGAGATCAGCCCCAGCATTTT. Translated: CAISEWGGDQPQHF.

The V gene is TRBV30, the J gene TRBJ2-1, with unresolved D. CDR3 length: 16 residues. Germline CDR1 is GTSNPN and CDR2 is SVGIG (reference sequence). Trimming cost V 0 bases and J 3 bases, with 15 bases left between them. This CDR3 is CAWSVTVERVYNEQFF. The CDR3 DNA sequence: TGTGCCTGGAGTGTAACTGTTGAACGGGTCTACAATGAGCAGTTCTTC.

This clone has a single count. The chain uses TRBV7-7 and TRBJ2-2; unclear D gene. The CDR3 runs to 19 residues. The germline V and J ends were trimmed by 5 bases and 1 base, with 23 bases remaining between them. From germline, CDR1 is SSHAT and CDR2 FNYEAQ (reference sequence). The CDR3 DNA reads TGTGCCAGCAGCGACCGCCACTTGGGCTGGACGGAGAACACCGGGGAGCTGTTTTTT. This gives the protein CASSDRHLGWTENTGELFF. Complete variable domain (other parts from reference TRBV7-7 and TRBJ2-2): GAGVSQSPRYKVTKRGQDVTLRCDPISSHATLYWYQQALGQGPEFLTYFNYEAQPDKSGLPSDRFSAERPEGSISTLTIQRTEQRDSAMYRCASSDRHLGWTENTGELFFGEGSRLTVL.